This T cell receptor beta chain came from a study of vaccination effects on CD4 cells after COVID-19 (dated by TCRdb to 2022 to 2024). Regarding the research as a whole: Post-vaccine samples across the study were collected a median of 72 days after the second dose, with a range of 14 to 241. In both COVID-19 convalescent patients and infection-naive vaccine recipients, the study compared SARS-CoV-2 spike-specific CD4+ TCR repertoires from before mRNA vaccination with those from after it. Altogether, some 10 COVID-19 convalescent patients and a handful of SARS-CoV-2-naive healthy vaccine recipients made up the full study. In the study, cultures from other donors were sequenced using the Oncomine TCR Beta short-read assay on an Illumina iSeq 100. Overall study results and their limits: Only a small number of convalescent patients were included, and no early post-infection timepoints were available, which limited the study. Both infection-induced and vaccine-induced clones contracted markedly at late post-vaccination timepoints, which is consistent with waning T cell responses. In healthy vaccine recipients, vaccine-induced clones were almost all SARS-CoV-2 mono-reactive, with only 1 of 255 being cross-reactive with common cold coronaviruses.

Library method: the immunoSEQ multiplex PCR assay. TCR beta CDR3 sequencing was performed on DNA from the cultured, isolated CD4+ T cells. The study's own analysis went as follows. The analysis removed non-productive TCR sequences, trimmed reads to the CDR3 region, and retained only CDR3s that were 7 or more amino acids long. The MANAFEST web app was used to pick out antigen-specific clonotypes by comparing their expansion in peptide wells with that in reference cultures. To count as positive, a clone had to show expansion at FDR<0.05 compared with the reference and with all other wells, an odds ratio above 5, and a frequency above 0.1% in two replicate wells. Cross-reactive clonotypes were defined as significantly expanded in SARS-CoV-2 spike wells and in at least one common cold coronavirus spike condition. CDR3 similarity was assessed by Levenshtein distance with the stringdist R package, and unrooted trees were built with ape in R 3.6.1. The source is immuneACCESS, and TCRdb retained only in-frame sequences with V and J called. Part of the clones is not carried over; for the studies checked, unresolved V genes explain less than half of this, and the remainder is unexplained. V, J and clone size derive from that table, while D and trimming were established from the DNA sequence. This sample lists about 22,000 clones; approximately 72% were detected once. Together, the top ten hold roughly a tenth of the sample.

To identify antigen-specific CD4+ T cell clonotypes by their expansion, the ViraFEST assay first stimulated PBMC with viral peptide pools and then applied TCR sequencing. After around eleven days of culture, CD4+ T cells were isolated with the EasySep CD4+ T cell isolation kit. Two doses of either the BNT162b2 or the mRNA-1273 mRNA SARS-CoV-2 vaccine were administered to participants. Healthy vaccine recipients had no prior SARS-CoV-2 infection, confirmed by negative nucleocapsid antibodies before and after vaccination. A few million PBMC per well were cultured with approximately 10 ug/ml peptides in IMDM containing roughly 5% human AB serum, approximately 9.9 IU/ml IL-2 and gentamicin. On days 3 and 7, half of the culture medium was replaced with fresh IL-2-containing medium. Unless otherwise noted, each peptide stimulation condition was cultured in triplicate wells. Using Ficoll-Paque Plus gradient centrifugation, PBMC were separated from whole blood and then either used fresh or cryopreserved at -140C. The overlapping peptide pools covered the spike proteins of SARS-CoV-2 and of the common cold coronaviruses HCoV-NL63, HCoV-OC43 and HCoV-229E. The QIAamp micro DNA kit was used to extract genomic DNA from the cultured CD4+ T cells.

Concerning this clone: The target of this receptor is not known. Per-nucleotide qualities are absent, and no much larger clonotype sits a single base away.

The V end gives up 4 bases and the J end 4 bases, leaving 8 bases in the junction not matched to a gene. The CDR3, cysteine through phenylalanine, is 18 amino acids long. The entry retains the CDR3 DNA only, 54 bases that are in frame from base 1. As encoded in the germline V gene, CDR1 is SGHRS while CDR2 is YFSETQ. The source is a human donor who received a COVID-19 vaccine. The material was CD4+ T cells from PBMCs cultured with HCoV-NL63 spike peptides, obtained after COVID-19 vaccination. The cell subset or site label here, explained by the study, means: HCoV-NL63 spike overlapping peptide pool stimulation. This chain joins TRBV5-1 to TRBJ2-2, with 15 middle bases fitting TRBD2. The DNA sequence is given as TGCGCCAGCAGCCCTCGGGGACTAGCGGGAGGAGGCACCGGGGAGCTGTTTTTT. This codes for CASSPRGLAGGGTGELFF.